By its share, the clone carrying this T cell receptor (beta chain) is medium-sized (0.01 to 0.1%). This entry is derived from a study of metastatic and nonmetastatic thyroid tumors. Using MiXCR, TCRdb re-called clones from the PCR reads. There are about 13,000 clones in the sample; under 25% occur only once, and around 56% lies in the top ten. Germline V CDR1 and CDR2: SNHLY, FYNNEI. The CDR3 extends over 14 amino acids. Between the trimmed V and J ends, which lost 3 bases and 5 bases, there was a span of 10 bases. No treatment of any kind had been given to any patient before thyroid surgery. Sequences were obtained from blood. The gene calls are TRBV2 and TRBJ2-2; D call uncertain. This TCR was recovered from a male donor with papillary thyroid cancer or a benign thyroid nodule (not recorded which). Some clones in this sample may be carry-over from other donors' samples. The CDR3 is CASSENKATGELFF. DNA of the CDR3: TGTGCCAGCAGTGAGAATAAGGCGACCGGGGAGCTGTTTTTT.